Each of the 13 T cell receptor beta chains below was sequenced from the same sample in a study of blood T cells in healthy people across ages. For the second PCR, which ran for roughly 7 to 11 cycles, a sample-barcoded 5' primer and a J-beta primer mix were used. MiXCR was run by TCRdb on the 5' RACE reads, yielding one entry per CDR3 protein. The data contain approximately 1.5 million distinct CDR3 sequences, roughly 32% of them singletons. Sequenced input: blood. The receptors shown here come from a woman under 40 in good health.

This rearrangement joins TRBV7-2 to TRBJ2-2; D call uncertain. The CDR3 runs 13 residues. Germline-derived CDR1 and CDR2 are SGHTA and FQGNSA. V was trimmed by 1 base and J by 7 bases, leaving 7 bases between them. CDR3 DNA sequence: TGTGCCAGCAGCTTAGAAGAGTTCGGGGAGCTGTTTTTT. Translation gives CASSLEEFGELFF.

The chain is built from TRBV20-1 and TRBJ1-6, with a possible D match to TRBD1 (6 bases). Trimming stripped 6 bases from V and 8 bases from J, with 11 bases between. In germline, CDR1 is DFQATT, CDR2 SNEGSKA (reference sequence). The CDR3 is made up of 12 amino acids. The CDR3 spells CSANNRDSPLHF. The CDR3 DNA is TGCAGTGCCAATAACAGGGATTCACCCCTCCACTTT.

The CDR3 sequence is CASSRTGYTDTQYF. The CDR3 DNA is TGTGCCAGCAGTAGGACAGGATACACAGATACGCAGTATTTT. V and J are TRBV6-1 and TRBJ2-3; 7 nucleotides match TRBD1. The germline CDR1 and CDR2 sequences are MNHNS and SASEGT. This CDR3 comprises 14 residues. With V trimmed by 5 bases and J by 2 bases, 4 bases remained unmatched.

A remark on this clonotype: The germline gene is not matched at one end of the junction; a read error may be the cause. This chain links TRBV20-1 with TRBJ2-2, with D possibly being TRBD2 (5 bases). CDR1 DFQATT and CDR2 SNEGSKA come from the germline V gene (reference sequence). This CDR3 has 11 amino acids. This CDR3 is CRASRGMELFF. The CDR3 DNA reads as TGCAGGGCTAGTCGGGGAATGGAGCTGTTTTTT.

This chain uses TRBV20-1 with TRBJ1-1, with 7 bases identical to TRBD1. The CDR3 spans 13 residues. CDR1 is DFQATT and CDR2 is SNEGSKA in the germline V gene (reference sequence). The CDR3 DNA reads TGCAGGGCAACCCGGGACAGCTACACTGAAGCTTTCTTT. Its protein is CRATRDSYTEAFF.

This clonotype appeared a few times. This chain links TRBV7-9 with TRBJ2-7; no clear D. The CDR3 has 15 residues. Trimming removed 1 base at V and 2 bases at J, with 12 bases between. Germline-derived CDR1 and CDR2 are SEHNR and FQNEAQ (reference sequence). The DNA for the CDR3 is TGTGCCAGCAGCTTAGACCCCCGTCTGACCTACGAGCAGTACTTC. It is translated as CASSLDPRLTYEQYF.

A word on this clonotype: At one end the junction does not follow the germline gene, possibly because of a read error. V and J are TRBV7-2 and TRBJ2-3, with 10 bases fitting TRBD2. Germline V gene data show CDR1 as SGHTA and CDR2 as FQGNSA. The CDR3 runs to 14 residues. CDR3 protein: CAGSWSGRGDTQYF. The CDR3 DNA reads as TGTGCCGGCAGCTGGAGCGGGAGGGGAGATACGCAGTATTTT.

This rearrangement joins TRBV18 to TRBJ1-2; 8 bases agree with TRBD1. V lost 5 bases and J lost 5; bases outside the gene matches: 10. CDR1 is KGHSH and CDR2 is LQKENI in the germline V gene. The CDR3 loop spans 15 amino acids. The chain's CDR3 is CASSSGQGPGYGYTF. The CDR3 nucleotides are TGTGCCAGCTCATCTGGACAGGGCCCGGGGTATGGCTACACCTTC.

This clonotype has at least ten counts. This chain links TRBV20-1 with TRBJ2-7; D is perhaps TRBD2 (7 bases). Trimming shortened V by 1 base and J by 3 bases, and 13 bases separated the two germline ends. Looked up from germline, CDR1 is DFQATT and CDR2 is SNEGSKA (reference sequence). This CDR3 has 14 amino acids. The CDR3 region is CSARAAGANYEQYF. The CDR3 DNA reads as TGCAGTGCTAGAGCCGCGGGGGCCAACTACGAGCAGTACTTC.

This clonotype showed up many times. The chain combines TRBV27 with TRBJ1-2; 11 bases are a match to TRBD1. The CDR3 consists of 15 residues. V shed 4 bases, J shed 2 bases, and the junction held 3 bases outside the gene matches. Germline V gene data show CDR1 as MNHEY and CDR2 as SMNVEV (reference sequence). This CDR3 is CASSSRTGGNYGYTF. CDR3 DNA: TGTGCCAGCAGTTCTCGGACAGGGGGCAACTATGGCTACACCTTC.

The chain has TRBV20-1 and TRBJ2-3, with 9 bases matching TRBD2. There are 17 residues in the CDR3. J was trimmed by 2 bases and V by 0 bases; bases with no gene match: 9. Germline CDR1 reads DFQATT; CDR2 reads SNEGSKA (reference sequence). The CDR3 DNA follows: TGCAGTGCTAGAGATGGTGGCTCTAGCGGGATCACAGATACGCAGTATTTT. Translation gives CSARDGGSSGITDTQYF.

The chain employs TRBV7-2 and TRBJ1-2; TRBD1 matches at 8 bases. The germline gives CDR1 SGHTA, CDR2 FQGNSA. Germline trimming cut 4 bases from V and 6 bases from J; bases unmatched to any gene: 10. This CDR3 is built from 15 residues. CDR3 region: CASSSATGENHGYTF. In DNA, the CDR3 is TGTGCCAGCAGCTCGGCGACAGGGGAAAACCATGGCTACACCTTC.

The gene calls are TRBV6-5 and TRBJ2-1; possible D gene TRBD2, 5 bases. Germline-derived CDR1 and CDR2 are MNHEY and SVGAGI. This CDR3 has 14 residues. Trimming removed 6 bases from V and 6 bases from J, with 15 bases in between. The CDR3 loop reads CASSFPARGNEQFF. CDR3 nucleotides: TGTGCCAGCAGCTTCCCCGCCCGGGGCAATGAGCAGTTCTTC.